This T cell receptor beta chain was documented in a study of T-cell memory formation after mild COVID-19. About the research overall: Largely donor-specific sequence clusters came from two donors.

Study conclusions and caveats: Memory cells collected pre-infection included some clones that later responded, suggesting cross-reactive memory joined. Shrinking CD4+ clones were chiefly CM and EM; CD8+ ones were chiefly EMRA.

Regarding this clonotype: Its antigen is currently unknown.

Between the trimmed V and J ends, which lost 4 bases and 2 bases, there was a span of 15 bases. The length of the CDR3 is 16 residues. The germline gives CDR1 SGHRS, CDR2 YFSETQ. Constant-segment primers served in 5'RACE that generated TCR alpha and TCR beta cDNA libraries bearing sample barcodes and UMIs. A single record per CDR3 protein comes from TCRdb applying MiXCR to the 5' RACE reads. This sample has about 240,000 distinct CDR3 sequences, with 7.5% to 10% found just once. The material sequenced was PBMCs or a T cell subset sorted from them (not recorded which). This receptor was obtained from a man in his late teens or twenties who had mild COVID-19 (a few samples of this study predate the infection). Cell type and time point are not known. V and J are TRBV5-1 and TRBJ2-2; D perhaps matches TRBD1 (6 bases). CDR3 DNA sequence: TGCGCCAGCAGCCCGTACAGGGAACTAAACACCGGGGAGCTGTTTTTT. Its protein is CASSPYRELNTGELFF. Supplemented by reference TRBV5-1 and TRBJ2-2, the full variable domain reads KAGVTQTPRYLIKTRGQQVTLSCSPISGHRSVSWYQQTPGQGLQFLFEYFSETQRNKGNFPGRFSGRQFSNSRSEMNVSTLELGDSALYLCASSPYRELNTGELFFGEGSRLTVL.